This T cell receptor (beta chain) was captured in a study of Ad26.COV2.S vaccination and SARS-CoV-2 variants. Study at large: By the intramuscular route, Ad26.COV2.S was given once, or twice 56 days apart.

Only in-frame clones appear in the TCRdb table, and some are missing; sequencing was by immunoSEQ multiplex PCR. The data contain about 400,000 clones, about 89% of them seen just once; the ten biggest clones take up 1.5% to 2%. The treatment: approximately 18 received Ad26.COV2.S at low or high dose, single or two shots; roughly 5 received placebo; per-sample allocation not given. It was on day 63 after the first vaccine or placebo injection that samples were taken. In Boston, the donor was an adult between 18-55 years of age. Ad26 vector vaccine expressed Wuhan-strain SARS-CoV-2 spike. V lost 8 bases to trimming and J lost 6 bases; unmatched junction nucleotides: 5. There are 15 residues in the CDR3. CDR1 and CDR2 (germline): MRHNA, SNTAGT.

The chain couples TRBV6-4 to TRBJ2-2; TRBD2 agrees at 14 bases. The origin of this receptor is a person aged 18-60 years who received the Ad26.COV2.S COVID-19 vaccine or a placebo. The sequencing used peripheral blood, collected in a trial of Ad26.COV2.S vaccine versus placebo. The CDR3 region has the DNA TGTGCCAGCCGTAGACTAGCGGGAGGGCCCGGGGAGCTGTTTTTT. It yields the protein CASRRLAGGPGELFF.